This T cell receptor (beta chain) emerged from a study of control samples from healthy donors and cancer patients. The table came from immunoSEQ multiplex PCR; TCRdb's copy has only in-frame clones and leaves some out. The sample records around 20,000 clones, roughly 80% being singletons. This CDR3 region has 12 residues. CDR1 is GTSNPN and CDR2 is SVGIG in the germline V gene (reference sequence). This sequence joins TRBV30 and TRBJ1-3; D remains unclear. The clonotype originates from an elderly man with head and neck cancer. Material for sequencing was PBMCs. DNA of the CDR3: TGTGCTACGAGCAGCTCTGGAAACACCATATATTTT. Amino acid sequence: CATSSSGNTIYF.